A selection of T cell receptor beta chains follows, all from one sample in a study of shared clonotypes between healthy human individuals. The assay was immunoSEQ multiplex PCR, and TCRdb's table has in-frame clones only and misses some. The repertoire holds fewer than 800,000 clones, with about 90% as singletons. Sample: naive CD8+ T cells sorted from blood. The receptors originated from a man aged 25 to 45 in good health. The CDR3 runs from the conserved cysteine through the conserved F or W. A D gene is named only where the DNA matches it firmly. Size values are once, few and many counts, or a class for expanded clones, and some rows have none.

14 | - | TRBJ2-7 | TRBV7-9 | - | CASSYSELPYEQYF | TGTGCCAGCAGCTATTCCGAGCTGCCCTACGAGCAGTACTTC
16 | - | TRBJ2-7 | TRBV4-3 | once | CASSQEATGRSYEQYF | TGCGCCAGCAGCCAAGAAGCCACAGGGAGGTCCTACGAGCAGTACTTC
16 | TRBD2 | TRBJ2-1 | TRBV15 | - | CATSQGTSGRGNEQFF | TGTGCCACCAGCCAAGGGACTAGCGGGAGAGGCAATGAGCAGTTCTTC
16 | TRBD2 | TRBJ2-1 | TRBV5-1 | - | CASSTQGLASYNEQFF | TGCGCCAGCAGCACACAGGGACTAGCGTCTTACAATGAGCAGTTCTTC
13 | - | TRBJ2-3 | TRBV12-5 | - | CASGLGTADTQYF | TGTGCTAGTGGTTTAGGGACTGCGGATACGCAGTATTTT
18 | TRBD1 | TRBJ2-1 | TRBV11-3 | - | CASSLTAGQGYAYNEQFF | TGTGCCAGCAGCTTAACCGCGGGACAGGGTTATGCCTACAATGAGCAGTTCTTC
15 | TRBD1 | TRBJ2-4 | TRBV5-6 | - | CASSLPGTGLDIQYF | TGTGCCAGCAGCTTACCGGGGACAGGGCTGGACATTCAGTACTTC
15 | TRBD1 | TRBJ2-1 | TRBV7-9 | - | CASSRTGTGTNEQFF | TGTGCCAGCAGTCGTACCGGGACAGGGACCAATGAGCAGTTCTTC
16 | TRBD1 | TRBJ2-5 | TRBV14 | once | CASSLLGTGIQETQYF | TGTGCCAGCAGCTTATTAGGGACAGGAATTCAAGAGACCCAGTACTTC
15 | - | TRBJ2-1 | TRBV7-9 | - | CASSFAQPSPDFEFF | TGTGCCAGCAGCTTCGCTCAACCATCCCCGGACTTTGAGTTCTTC
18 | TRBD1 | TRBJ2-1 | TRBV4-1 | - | CASSQIGGDRGRRNEQFF | TGCGCCAGCAGCCAAATCGGGGGGGACAGGGGGAGGCGGAATGAGCAGTTCTTC
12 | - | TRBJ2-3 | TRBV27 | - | CASSYRADTQYF | TGTGCCAGCAGTTATAGGGCGGATACGCAGTATTTT
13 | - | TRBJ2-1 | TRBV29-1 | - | CSVDAANRYEQFF | TGCAGCGTTGATGCGGCCAATCGCTATGAGCAGTTCTTC
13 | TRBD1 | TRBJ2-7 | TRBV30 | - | CASGTGTYYEQYF | TGTGCCTCCGGGACAGGGACCTACTACGAGCAGTACTTC
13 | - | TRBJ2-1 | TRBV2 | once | CASSAAGRGEQFF | TGTGCCAGCAGTGCAGCAGGGAGGGGGGAGCAGTTCTTC
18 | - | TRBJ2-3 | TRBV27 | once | CASSPWGTLTISTDTQYF | TGTGCCAGCAGTCCTTGGGGGACTCTTACTATAAGCACAGATACGCAGTATTTT
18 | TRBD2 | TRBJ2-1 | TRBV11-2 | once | CASSLGTSGRGHHNEQFF | TGTGCCAGCAGCTTAGGAACTAGCGGGAGGGGCCACCACAATGAGCAGTTCTTC
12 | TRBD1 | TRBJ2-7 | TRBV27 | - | CATRTGVYEQYF | TGTGCCACCAGGACAGGGGTATACGAGCAGTACTTC
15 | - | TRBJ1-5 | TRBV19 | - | CASSMYGGYNQPQHF | TGTGCCAGTAGTATGTATGGGGGGTATAATCAGCCCCAGCATTTT
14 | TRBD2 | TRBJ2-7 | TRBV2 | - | CASRGGTSLYEQYF | TGTGCCAGCCGTGGCGGGACTAGTCTCTACGAGCAGTACTTC
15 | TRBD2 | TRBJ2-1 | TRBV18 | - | CASSPSGGRYNEQFF | TGTGCCAGCTCACCGTCGGGCGGGAGATACAATGAGCAGTTCTTC
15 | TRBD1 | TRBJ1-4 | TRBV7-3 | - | CASSETGTGGEKLFF | TGTGCCAGCAGCGAGACCGGGACAGGTGGAGAAAAACTGTTTTTT
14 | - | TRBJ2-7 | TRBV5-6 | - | CATRVWGGDYEQYF | TGTGCCACCCGAGTGTGGGGCGGTGACTACGAGCAGTACTTC
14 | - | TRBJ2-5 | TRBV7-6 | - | CASSLVRDKETQYF | TGTGCCAGCAGCTTAGTCAGGGACAAAGAGACCCAGTACTTC
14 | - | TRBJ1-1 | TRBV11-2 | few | CASSSPGRNTEAFF | TGTGCCAGCAGCTCTCCGGGGAGGAACACTGAAGCTTTCTTT
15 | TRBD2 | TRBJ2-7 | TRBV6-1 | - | CASSDPSGRYYEQYF | TGTGCCAGCAGTGATCCTAGCGGGAGATACTACGAGCAGTACTTC
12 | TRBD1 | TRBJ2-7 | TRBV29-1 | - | CSVSKTGGEQYF | TGCAGCGTTAGTAAGACAGGGGGAGAGCAGTACTTC
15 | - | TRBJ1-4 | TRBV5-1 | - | CASSLESGTNEKLFF | TGCGCCAGCAGCTTGGAGTCGGGGACAAATGAAAAACTGTTTTTT
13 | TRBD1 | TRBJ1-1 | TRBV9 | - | CASSAGGLTEAFF | TGTGCCAGCAGCGCAGGGGGCCTCACTGAAGCTTTCTTT
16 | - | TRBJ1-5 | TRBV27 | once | CASSLNPVGWGQPQHF | TGTGCCAGCAGTTTAAATCCGGTGGGTTGGGGACAGCCCCAGCATTTT
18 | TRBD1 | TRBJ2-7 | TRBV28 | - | CASSLPGTPLGQGHEQYF | TGTGCCAGCAGTTTACCTGGAACCCCACTAGGACAGGGCCACGAGCAGTACTTC
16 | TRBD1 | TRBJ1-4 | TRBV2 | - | CASSDSSGTGGEKLFF | TGTGCCAGCAGTGACTCTTCCGGGACAGGAGGTGAAAAACTGTTTTTT
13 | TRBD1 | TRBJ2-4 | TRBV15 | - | CATSRGTGNIQYF | TGTGCCACCAGCCGAGGGACAGGAAACATTCAGTACTTC
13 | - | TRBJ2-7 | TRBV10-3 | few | CAISDEGPYEQYF | TGTGCCATCAGTGACGAGGGGCCCTACGAGCAGTACTTC
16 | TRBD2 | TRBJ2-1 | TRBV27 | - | CASSPTLAGSRDEQFF | TGTGCCAGCAGTCCAACTCTAGCGGGGAGTCGTGATGAGCAGTTCTTC
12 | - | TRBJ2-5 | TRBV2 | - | CASSRLGETQYF | TGTGCCAGCAGCCGACTCGGGGAGACCCAGTACTTC
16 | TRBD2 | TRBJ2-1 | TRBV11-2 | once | CASSPATSGRHNEQFF | TGTGCCAGCAGCCCGGCTACTAGCGGGAGACATAATGAGCAGTTCTTC
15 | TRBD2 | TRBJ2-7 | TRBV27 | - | CASSLLAGGPQEQYF | TGTGCCAGCAGTCTACTAGCGGGAGGGCCGCAAGAGCAGTACTTC
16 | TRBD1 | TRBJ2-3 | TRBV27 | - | CASSLGQGRNMDTQYF | TGTGCCAGCAGTTTGGGACAGGGCCGAAACATGGATACGCAGTATTTT
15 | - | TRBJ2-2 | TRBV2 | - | CASSRIAPSTGELFF | TGTGCCAGCAGTCGGATAGCCCCTAGCACCGGGGAGCTGTTTTTT
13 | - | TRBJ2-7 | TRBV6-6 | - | CASGLGHLYEQYF | TGTGCCAGCGGACTCGGACACCTCTACGAGCAGTACTTC
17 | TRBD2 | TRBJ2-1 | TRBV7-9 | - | CASSHMTSGLTYNEQFF | TGTGCCAGCAGCCACATGACTAGCGGACTTACCTACAATGAGCAGTTCTTC
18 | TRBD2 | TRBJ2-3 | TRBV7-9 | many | CASSFLTSGSLMPDTQYF | TGTGCCAGCAGCTTTTTGACTAGCGGGAGTTTGATGCCAGATACGCAGTATTTT
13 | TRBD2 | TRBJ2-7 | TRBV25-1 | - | CASSEESGDEQYF | TGTGCCAGCAGTGAGGAGAGCGGGGACGAGCAGTACTTC
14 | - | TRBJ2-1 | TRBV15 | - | CATSRDRGWVEQFF | TGTGCCACCAGCAGGGATAGGGGGTGGGTTGAGCAGTTCTTC
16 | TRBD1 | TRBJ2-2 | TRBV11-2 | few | CASSFSPGQGAGELFF | TGTGCCAGCAGCTTTTCCCCGGGACAGGGGGCCGGGGAGCTGTTTTTT
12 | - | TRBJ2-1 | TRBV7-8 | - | CASSPDRRDTFF | TGTGCCAGCAGCCCGGACCGGCGGGATACGTTCTTC
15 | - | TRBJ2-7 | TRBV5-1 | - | CASSLAQGTRYEQYF | TGCGCCAGCAGCTTGGCTCAAGGGACGCGCTACGAGCAGTACTTC